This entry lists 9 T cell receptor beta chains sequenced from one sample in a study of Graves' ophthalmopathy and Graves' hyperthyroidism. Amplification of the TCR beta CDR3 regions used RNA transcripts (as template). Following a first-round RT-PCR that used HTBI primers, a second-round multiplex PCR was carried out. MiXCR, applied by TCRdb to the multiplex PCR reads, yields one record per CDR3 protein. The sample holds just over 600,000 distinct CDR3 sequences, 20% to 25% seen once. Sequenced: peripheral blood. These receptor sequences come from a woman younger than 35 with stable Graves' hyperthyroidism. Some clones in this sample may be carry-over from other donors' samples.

The CDR3: CASCRDRGDSGYTF. In DNA, the CDR3 is TGTGCCAGCTGCCGGGACAGGGGAGATTCTGGCTACACCTTC. The V call is TRBV12-3 or TRBV12-4, the J call TRBJ1-2; 10 nucleotides line up with TRBD1. The CDR3 has 14 residues. With V trimmed by 8 bases and J by 7 bases, 10 bases remained unmatched.

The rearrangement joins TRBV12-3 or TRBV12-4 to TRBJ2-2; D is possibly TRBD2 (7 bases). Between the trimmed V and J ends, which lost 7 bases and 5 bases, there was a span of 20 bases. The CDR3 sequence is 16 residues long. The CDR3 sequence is CASTPRGAVGTGELFF. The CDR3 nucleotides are TGTGCCAGCACCCCCCGGGGGGCGGTTGGAACCGGGGAGCTGTTTTTT.

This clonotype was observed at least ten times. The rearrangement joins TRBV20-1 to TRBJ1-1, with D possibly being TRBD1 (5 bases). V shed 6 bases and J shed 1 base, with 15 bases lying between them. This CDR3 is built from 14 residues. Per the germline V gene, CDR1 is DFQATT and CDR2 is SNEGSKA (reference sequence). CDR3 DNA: TGCAGTGCCCCCCCGGATGGGGCGAACACTGAAGCTTTCTTT. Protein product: CSAPPDGANTEAFF.

The CDR3 region is CASSVRQGSYGYTF. CDR3 coding DNA: TGCGCCAGCAGCGTACGACAGGGGAGCTATGGCTACACCTTC. The J gene is TRBJ1-2, the V gene TRBV4-1, with TRBD1 identical over 8 bases. J gave up 4 bases and V 5 bases, and 6 bases lay outside the gene matches. The CDR3 length is 14 residues. Germline V CDR1 and CDR2: MGHRA, YSYEKL.

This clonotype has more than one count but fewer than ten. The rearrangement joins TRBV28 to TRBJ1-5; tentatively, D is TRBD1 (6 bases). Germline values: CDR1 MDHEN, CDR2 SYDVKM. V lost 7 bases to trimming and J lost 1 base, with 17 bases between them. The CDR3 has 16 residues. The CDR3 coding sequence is TGTGCCAGCACACCGGGGGGGGGGCTAAGCAATCAGCCCCAGCATTTT. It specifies CASTPGGGLSNQPQHF.

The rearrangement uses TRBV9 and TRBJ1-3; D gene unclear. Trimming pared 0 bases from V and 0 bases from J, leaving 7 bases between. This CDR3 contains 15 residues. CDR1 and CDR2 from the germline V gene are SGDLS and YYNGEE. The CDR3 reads CASSVGNPSGNTIYF. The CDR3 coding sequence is TGTGCCAGCAGCGTAGGTAACCCCTCTGGAAACACCATATATTTT.

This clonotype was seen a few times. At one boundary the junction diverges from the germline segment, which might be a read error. CDR3 sequence: CASSPDRHGHTF. CDR3 in DNA: TGTGCCAGCAGCCCCGACCGTCATGGCCACACCTTC. The rearrangement uses TRBV28 and TRBJ1-2; D is undetermined. Germline CDR1 reads MDHEN; CDR2 reads SYDVKM. This CDR3 contains 12 residues.

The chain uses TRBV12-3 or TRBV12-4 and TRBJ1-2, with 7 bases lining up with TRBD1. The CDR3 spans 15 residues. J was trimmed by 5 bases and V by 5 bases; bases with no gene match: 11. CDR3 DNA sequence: TGTGCCAGCAGTCCCCGACAGGGCCGGGGATATGGCTACACCTTC. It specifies CASSPRQGRGYGYTF.

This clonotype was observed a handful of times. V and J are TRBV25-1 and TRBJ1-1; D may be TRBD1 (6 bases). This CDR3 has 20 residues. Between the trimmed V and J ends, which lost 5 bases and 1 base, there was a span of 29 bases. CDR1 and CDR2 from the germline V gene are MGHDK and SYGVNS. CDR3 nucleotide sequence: TGTGCCAGCAGTCACTCAACTTGGGGGGGGCCGGGACCGCAGAACACTGAAGCTTTCTTT. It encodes CASSHSTWGGPGPQNTEAFF.